The table lists the clone carrying this T cell receptor beta chain with many counts. Cohort assignment relied on participant-reported clinical history. With V trimmed by 1 base and J by 1 base, 2 bases remained unmatched. Germline loops: CDR1 SEHNR, CDR2 FQNEAQ (reference sequence). CDR3 length: 15 residues. TCRdb's copy holds only in-frame clones and misses some; the assay was immunoSEQ multiplex PCR. The table includes about 400,000 clones, nearly 90% detected once. This entry belongs to a study of blood T cell repertoires in COVID-19. Across the study: COVID-19 samples collected from the United States, Italy and Spain covered acute and convalescent phases. The cDNA or gDNA used as material had been derived from T cells, B-cell-depleted T cells, or PBMCs.

Sequencing was carried out using PBMCs or T cells enriched from blood (not recorded which). This TCR was sampled from a young woman with acute COVID-19. The chain links TRBV7-9 to TRBJ2-7, with TRBD1 matching over 9 bases. CDR3 nucleotide sequence: TGTGCCAGCAGCTTAGGGACAGGGGAGTCCTACGAGCAGTACTTC. Translation gives CASSLGTGESYEQYF.